This T cell receptor (beta chain) was found in a study of T-cell memory formation after mild COVID-19. Findings of the study overall: Certain responding clones were present in pre-infection memory, suggesting participation of cross-reactive memory.

Only a few counts were recorded for this clonotype. Antigen unknown. Barcoded TCR alpha and TCR beta cDNA libraries with UMIs came from 5'RACE using constant-segment primers. TCRdb fed the 5' RACE reads into MiXCR, producing one record per CDR3 protein. Among a few hundred thousand distinct CDR3 sequences listed, 20% were seen once. V lost 3 bases to trimming and J lost 3 bases; unmatched junction nucleotides: 4. The CDR3 covers 16 residues. Germline V gene sequence: CDR1 SGHTA, CDR2 FQGNSA. The sample comprised PBMCs or a T cell subset sorted from them (not recorded which). This receptor was obtained from a man between 18 and 35 years old who had mild COVID-19 (a few samples of this study predate the infection). Cell type and time point are not known. The chain recombines TRBV7-2 with TRBJ2-1; 11 nucleotides align to TRBD2. The CDR3 DNA follows: TGTGCCAGCAGCTTCCTCGGGACTAGCGGCTACAATGAGCAGTTCTTC. Translation gives CASSFLGTSGYNEQFF.